The 12 T cell receptor beta chains in this list originate from one sample, sequenced in a study of cytomegalovirus exposure and HLA in healthy donors (dated 2017 in TCRdb). Receptor amplification or capture employed the immunoSEQ multiplex PCR assay. In TCRdb, the immuneACCESS table is reduced to in-frame sequences with V and J assigned. These tables do not hold every clone; where another copy was compared, an unresolved V gene accounts for under half, and the others remain unexplained. A total of approximately 300,000 clones appear in this sample, around 90% of them only once. The top ten hold about 1% of the sample. Sequencing was performed on PBMCs. The source of these receptors is a woman aged 25 to 39 in good health and CMV-seropositive.

The chain has TRBV6-5 and TRBJ1-1, with 8 nucleotides matching TRBD1. The CDR3 is 14 amino acids. Germline lookup yields CDR1 MNHEY and CDR2 SVGAGI. V was clipped by 3 bases and J by 4 bases; unmatched bases: 4. CDR3 sequence: CASSYSGQGTEAFF. CDR3 in DNA: TGTGCCAGCAGTTATTCTGGACAGGGCACTGAAGCTTTCTTT.

The chain uses TRBV30 and TRBJ2-5, with unresolved D. The V and J ends lost 0 bases and 7 bases respectively, with 18 bases between them. Germline CDR1 is GTSNPN and CDR2 is SVGIG (reference sequence). The CDR3 covers 15 residues. The CDR3 loop reads CAWSVGSGGLRTQYF. CDR3 nucleotides: TGTGCCTGGAGTGTAGGGTCAGGCGGCTTACGGACCCAGTACTTC. Filled out from reference TRBV30 and TRBJ2-5, the complete variable domain reads SQTIHQWPATLVQPVGSPLSLECTVEGTSNPNLYWYRQAAGRGLQLLFYSVGIGQISSEVPQNLSASRPQDRQFILSSKKLLLSDSGFYLCAWSVGSGGLRTQYFGPGTRLLVL.

This chain connects TRBV27 to TRBJ1-4; tentative D call: TRBD1 (5 bases). The V gene's germline CDR1 is MNHEY and CDR2 SMNVEV (reference sequence). There are 15 residues in the CDR3. The ends were cut back, 5 bases at V and 3 bases at J, with 13 bases in the middle. The CDR3 region is CASSPQGPANEKLFF. The CDR3 DNA follows: TGTGCCAGCAGTCCCCAGGGACCAGCTAATGAAAAACTGTTTTTT.

The genes are TRBV29-1 and TRBJ2-7; possible D gene TRBD1, 6 bases. This CDR3 comprises 13 residues. The V gene lost 3 bases and the J gene lost 5 bases, with 14 bases spanning the gap. Germline lookup yields CDR1 SQVTM and CDR2 ANQGSEA. CDR3 DNA sequence: TGCAGCGTTGATGAAGGTACAGGGCACGAGCAGTACTTC. Translating gives CSVDEGTGHEQYF.

The rearrangement joins TRBV30 to TRBJ2-1, with D possibly being TRBD1 or TRBD2 (5 bases each). Trimming took 2 bases from V and 4 from J, leaving 15 bases between them. Germline CDR1 reads GTSNPN; CDR2 reads SVGIG (reference sequence). The CDR3 extends over 15 amino acids. In nucleotides, the CDR3 is TGTGCCTGGAGTCGGGACGGAAAAGTATACAATGAGCAGTTCTTC. Translation gives CAWSRDGKVYNEQFF.

The chain has TRBV9 and TRBJ1-3, with D tentatively TRBD1 (5 bases). The V gene lost 0 bases and the J gene lost 0 bases, with 13 bases spanning the gap. The CDR3 covers 17 residues. Per the germline V gene, CDR1 is SGDLS and CDR2 is YYNGEE. The chain's CDR3 is CASSVGQQASSGNTIYF. CDR3 coding DNA: TGTGCCAGCAGCGTAGGCCAACAGGCCAGCTCTGGAAACACCATATATTTT.

CDR3 DNA: TGTGCCAGCAGCGTACCGACAGGGGGCAATGAGCAGTTCTTC. Protein sequence: CASSVPTGGNEQFF. The chain is built from TRBV9 and TRBJ2-1, with 9 bases identical to TRBD1. Germline CDR1 reads SGDLS; CDR2 reads YYNGEE. The length of the CDR3 is 14 residues. Trimming at V came to 1 base and at J to 6 bases, leaving 2 bases not matched to a gene. The full variable domain, completed using reference TRBV9 and TRBJ2-1, is DSGVTQTPKHLITATGQRVTLRCSPRSGDLSVYWYQQSLDQGLQFLIQYYNGEERAKGNILERFSAQQFPDLHSELNLSSLELGDSALYFCASSVPTGGNEQFFGPGTRLTVL.

The V gene is TRBV7-8, the J gene TRBJ2-5; tentative D call: TRBD1 (6 bases). This CDR3 spans 15 amino acids. Trimming removed 2 bases at V and 5 bases at J, with 15 bases between. Germline V CDR1 and CDR2: SGHVS, FQNEAQ. The CDR3 protein is CASSLLVTGWETQYF. The DNA for the CDR3 is TGTGCCAGCAGCTTACTTGTAACAGGGTGGGAGACCCAGTACTTC.

V is TRBV27 and J is TRBJ2-2; 9 bases are shared with TRBD2. V trimming: 7 bases; J trimming: 6 bases; junction bases outside the gene matches: 12. In germline, CDR1 is MNHEY, CDR2 SMNVEV (reference sequence). The CDR3 covers 16 residues. Written as DNA, the CDR3 is TGTGCCAGCACGCTTTTAGCGGGGGAGTTCCCCGGGGAGCTGTTTTTT. It specifies CASTLLAGEFPGELFF.

The chain combines TRBV27 with TRBJ1-1; 8 bases fit TRBD1. The CDR3 is 15 amino acids. After removal of 1 base from V and 1 base from J, the junction contained 2 bases not matched to a gene. CDR1 and CDR2 (germline): MNHEY, SMNVEV (reference sequence). Here the CDR3 DNA reads TGTGCCAGCAGTTTATACGGACAGGGGAACACTGAAGCTTTCTTT. Its protein is CASSLYGQGNTEAFF.

This clone was observed once. The V call is TRBV13, the J call TRBJ2-7; 11 bases are shared with TRBD2. The CDR3 has 15 residues. V dropped 5 bases and J dropped 6; count of bases not matched to a gene: 9. Germline CDR1 is PRHDT and CDR2 is FYEKMQ (reference sequence). CDR3 sequence (DNA): TGTGCCAGCAGCCCGACTAGCGGGACGCGGGGCGAGCAGTACTTC. Its translation is CASSPTSGTRGEQYF. Full variable domain (rest looked up from reference TRBV13 and TRBJ2-7): AAGVIQSPRHLIKEKRETATLKCYPIPRHDTVYWYQQGPGQDPQFLISFYEKMQSDKGSIPDRFSAQQFSDYHSELNMSSLELGDSALYFCASSPTSGTRGEQYFGPGTRLTVT.

J is TRBJ2-7 and V is TRBV5-1, with TRBD2 identical over 8 bases. The germline V gene encodes CDR1 SGHRS and CDR2 YFSETQ. This CDR3 has 15 residues. J was trimmed by 3 bases and V by 1 base; bases with no gene match: 6. In DNA, the CDR3 is TGCGCCAGCAGCTTGTTAGCGGGAATCGGCTACGAGCAGTACTTC. It translates to CASSLLAGIGYEQYF.